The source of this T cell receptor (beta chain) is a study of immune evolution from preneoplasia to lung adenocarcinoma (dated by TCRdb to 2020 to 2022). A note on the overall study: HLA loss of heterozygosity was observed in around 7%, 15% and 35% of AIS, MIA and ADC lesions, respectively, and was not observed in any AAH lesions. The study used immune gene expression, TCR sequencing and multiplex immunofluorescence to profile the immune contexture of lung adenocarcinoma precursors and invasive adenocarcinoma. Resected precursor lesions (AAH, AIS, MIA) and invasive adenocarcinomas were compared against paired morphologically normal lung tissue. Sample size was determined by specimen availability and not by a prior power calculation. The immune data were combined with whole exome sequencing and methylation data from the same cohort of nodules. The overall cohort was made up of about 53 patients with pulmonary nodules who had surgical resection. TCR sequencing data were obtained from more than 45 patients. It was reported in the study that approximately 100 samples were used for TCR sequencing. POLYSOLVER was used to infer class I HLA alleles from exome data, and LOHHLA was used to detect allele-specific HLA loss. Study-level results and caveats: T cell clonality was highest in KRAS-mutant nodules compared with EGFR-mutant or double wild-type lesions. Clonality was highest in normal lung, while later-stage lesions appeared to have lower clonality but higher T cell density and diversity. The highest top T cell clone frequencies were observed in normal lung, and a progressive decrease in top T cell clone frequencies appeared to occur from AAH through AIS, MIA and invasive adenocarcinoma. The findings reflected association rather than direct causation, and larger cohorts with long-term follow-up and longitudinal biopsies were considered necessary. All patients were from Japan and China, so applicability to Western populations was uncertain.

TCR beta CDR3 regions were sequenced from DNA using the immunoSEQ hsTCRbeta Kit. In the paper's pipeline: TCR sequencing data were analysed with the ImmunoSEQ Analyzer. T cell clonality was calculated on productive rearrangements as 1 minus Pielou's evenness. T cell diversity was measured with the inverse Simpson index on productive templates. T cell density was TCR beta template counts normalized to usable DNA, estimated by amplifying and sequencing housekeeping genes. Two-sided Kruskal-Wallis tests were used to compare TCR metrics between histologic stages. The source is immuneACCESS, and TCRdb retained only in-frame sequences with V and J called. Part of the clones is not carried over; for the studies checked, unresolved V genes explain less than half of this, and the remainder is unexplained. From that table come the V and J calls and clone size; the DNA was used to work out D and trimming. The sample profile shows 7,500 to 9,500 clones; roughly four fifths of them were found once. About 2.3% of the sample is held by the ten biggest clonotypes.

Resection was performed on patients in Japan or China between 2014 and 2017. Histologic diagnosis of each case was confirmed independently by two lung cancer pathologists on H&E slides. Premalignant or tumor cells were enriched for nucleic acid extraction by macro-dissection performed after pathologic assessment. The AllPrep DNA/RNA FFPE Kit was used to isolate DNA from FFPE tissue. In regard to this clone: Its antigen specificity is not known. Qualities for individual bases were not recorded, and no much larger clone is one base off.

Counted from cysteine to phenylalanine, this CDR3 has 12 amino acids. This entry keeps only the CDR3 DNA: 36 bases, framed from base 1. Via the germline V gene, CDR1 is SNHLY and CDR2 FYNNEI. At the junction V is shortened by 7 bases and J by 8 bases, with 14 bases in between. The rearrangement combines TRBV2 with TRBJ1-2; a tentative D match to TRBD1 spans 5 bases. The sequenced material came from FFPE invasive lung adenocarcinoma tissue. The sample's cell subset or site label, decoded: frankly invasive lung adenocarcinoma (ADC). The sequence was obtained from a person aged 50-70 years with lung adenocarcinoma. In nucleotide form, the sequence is TGTGCCAGCACGACAGCTAGGTTCGGCTACACCTTC. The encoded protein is CASTTARFGYTF.